These T cell receptor beta chains were read from a single sample in a study of cytomegalovirus exposure and HLA in healthy donors. This table comes from immunoSEQ multiplex PCR, and its TCRdb copy is limited to in-frame clones, with some not included. The sample holds some 110,000 clones, about two thirds seen once. The sample taken for sequencing was PBMCs. These receptors were obtained from a female donor in good health and CMV-seronegative. The conserved cysteine and the conserved F or W are not part of the CDR3 here.

TRBV28,TRBJ1-4,ASSLGRVEKLF
TRBV19,.,ASSIDRGSYEQY
TRBV10-3,TRBJ2-7,AISESGASSYEQY
TRBV12-5,TRBJ2-7,ASGPDTSSYEQY
TRBV2,TRBJ2-2,ASSGQGATGELF
TRBV7-8,TRBJ1-5,ASSKGGQSNQPQH
TRBV6-1,TRBJ1-2,ASTPGQGGYT
TRBV5-6,TRBJ2-1,ASSLGGVSGRAEF
TRBV5-8,TRBJ2-7,ASSLEDTLQEQY
TRBV30,TRBJ1-3,AWTTPRGSSGNTIY
TRBV28,TRBJ2-7,ASDSGTGLGSSYEQY
TRBV27,TRBJ1-2,ASSSGGRYGYT
TRBV6-1,TRBJ2-1,ASSALSYNEQF
TRBV2,TRBJ2-2,ASSEAGGTPTGELF